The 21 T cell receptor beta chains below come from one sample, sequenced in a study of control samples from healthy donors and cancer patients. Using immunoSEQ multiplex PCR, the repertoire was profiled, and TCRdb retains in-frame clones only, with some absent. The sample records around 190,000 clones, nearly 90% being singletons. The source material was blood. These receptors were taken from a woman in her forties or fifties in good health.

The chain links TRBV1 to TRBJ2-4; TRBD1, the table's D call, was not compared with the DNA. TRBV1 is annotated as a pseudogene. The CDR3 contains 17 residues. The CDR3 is CTRPTRTELLAKNIQYF. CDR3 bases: TGCACCAGGCCGACCCGGACAGAACTGCTAGCCAAAAACATTCAGTACTTC.

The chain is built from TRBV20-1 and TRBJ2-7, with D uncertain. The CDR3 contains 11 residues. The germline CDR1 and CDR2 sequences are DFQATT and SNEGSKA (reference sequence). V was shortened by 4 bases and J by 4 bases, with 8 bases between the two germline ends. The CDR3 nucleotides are TGCAGTGCTACGCGACGTTACGAGCAGTACTTC. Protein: CSATRRYEQYF.

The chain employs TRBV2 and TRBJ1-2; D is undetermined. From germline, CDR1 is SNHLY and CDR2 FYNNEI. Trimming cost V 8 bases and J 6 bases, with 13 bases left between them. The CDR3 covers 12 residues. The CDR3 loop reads CASVRERHGYTF. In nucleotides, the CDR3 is TGTGCCAGCGTAAGGGAGCGGCATGGCTACACCTTC.

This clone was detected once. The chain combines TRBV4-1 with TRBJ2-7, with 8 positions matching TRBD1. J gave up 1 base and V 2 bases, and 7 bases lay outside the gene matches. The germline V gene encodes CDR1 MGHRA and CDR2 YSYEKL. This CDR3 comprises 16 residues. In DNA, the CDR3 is TGCGCCAGCAGCCAACTCCCGGGACAGGTATCCTACGAGCAGTACTTC. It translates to CASSQLPGQVSYEQYF.

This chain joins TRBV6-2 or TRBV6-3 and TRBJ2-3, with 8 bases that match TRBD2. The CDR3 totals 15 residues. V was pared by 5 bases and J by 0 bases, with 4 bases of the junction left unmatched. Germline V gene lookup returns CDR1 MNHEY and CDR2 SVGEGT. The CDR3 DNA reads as TGTGCCAGCAGTAAGCAGCGGGGGAGCACAGATACGCAGTATTTT. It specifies CASSKQRGSTDTQYF.

This CDR3 reads CASSPGTGGETQYF. In DNA form, the CDR3 reads TGTGCCAGCAGCCCCGGGACAGGCGGTGAGACCCAGTACTTC. The V call is TRBV7-3, the J call TRBJ2-5, with TRBD1 matching over 8 bases. With V trimmed by 5 bases and J by 5 bases, 7 bases remained unmatched. This CDR3 comprises 14 residues. Germline V gene lookup returns CDR1 SGHTA and CDR2 FQGTGA.

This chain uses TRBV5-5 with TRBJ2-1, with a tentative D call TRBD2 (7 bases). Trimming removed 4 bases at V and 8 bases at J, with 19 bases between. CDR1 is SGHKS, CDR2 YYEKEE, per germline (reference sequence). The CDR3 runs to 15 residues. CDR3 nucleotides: TGTGCCAGCAGCGTTGTGGGGGGGCAGTGGGATGAGCAGTTCTTC. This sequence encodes CASSVVGGQWDEQFF.

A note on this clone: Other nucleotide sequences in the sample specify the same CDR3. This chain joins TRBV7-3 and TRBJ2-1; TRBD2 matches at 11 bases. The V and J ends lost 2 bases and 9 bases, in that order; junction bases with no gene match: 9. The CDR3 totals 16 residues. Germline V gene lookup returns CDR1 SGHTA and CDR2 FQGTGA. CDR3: CASSLGSSGGAGEQFF. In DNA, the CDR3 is TGTGCCAGCAGCTTAGGTAGTAGCGGGGGGGCCGGTGAGCAGTTCTTC.

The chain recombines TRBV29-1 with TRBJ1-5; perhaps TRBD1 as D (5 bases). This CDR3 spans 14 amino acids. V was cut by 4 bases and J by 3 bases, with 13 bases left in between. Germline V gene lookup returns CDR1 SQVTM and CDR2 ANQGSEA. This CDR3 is CSVAVGQVNQPQHF. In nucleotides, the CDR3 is TGCAGCGTTGCTGTGGGGCAAGTCAATCAGCCCCAGCATTTT.

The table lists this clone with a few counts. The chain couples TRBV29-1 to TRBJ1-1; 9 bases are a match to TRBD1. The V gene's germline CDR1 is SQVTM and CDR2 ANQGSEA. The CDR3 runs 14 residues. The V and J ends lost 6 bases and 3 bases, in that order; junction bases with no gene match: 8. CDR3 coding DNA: TGCAGCGTAACACCTGACAGGGGGTACACTGAAGCTTTCTTT. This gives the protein CSVTPDRGYTEAFF. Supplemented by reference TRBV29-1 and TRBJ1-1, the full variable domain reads SAVISQKPSRDICQRGTSLTIQCQVDSQVTMMFWYRQQPGQSLTLIATANQGSEATYESGFVIDKFPISRPNLTFSTLTVSNMSPEDSSIYLCSVTPDRGYTEAFFGQGTRLTVV.

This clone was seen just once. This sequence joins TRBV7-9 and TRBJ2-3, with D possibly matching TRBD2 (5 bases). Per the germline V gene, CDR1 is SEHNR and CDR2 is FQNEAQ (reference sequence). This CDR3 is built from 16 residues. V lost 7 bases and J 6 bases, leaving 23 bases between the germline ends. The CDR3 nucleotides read TGTGCCAGCACCATGAGGACTTTCCTCCGCAGTGATACGCAGTATTTT. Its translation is CASTMRTFLRSDTQYF.

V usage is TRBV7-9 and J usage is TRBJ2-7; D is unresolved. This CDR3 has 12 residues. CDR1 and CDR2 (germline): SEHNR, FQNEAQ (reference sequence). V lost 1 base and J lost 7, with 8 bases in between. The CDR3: CASSLVLFEQYF. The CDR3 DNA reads TGTGCCAGCAGCTTAGTTCTTTTTGAGCAGTACTTC. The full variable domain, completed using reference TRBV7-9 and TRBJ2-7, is DTGVSQNPRHKITKRGQNVTFRCDPISEHNRLYWYRQTLGQGPEFLTYFQNEAQLEKSRLLSDRFSAERPKGSFSTLEIQRTEQGDSAMYLCASSLVLFEQYFGPGTRLTVT.

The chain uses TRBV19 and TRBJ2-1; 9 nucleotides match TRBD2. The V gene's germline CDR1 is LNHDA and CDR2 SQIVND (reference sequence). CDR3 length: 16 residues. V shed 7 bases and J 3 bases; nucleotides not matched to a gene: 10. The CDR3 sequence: CASIPSTSGSYNEQFF. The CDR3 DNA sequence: TGTGCCAGTATCCCCTCGACTAGCGGAAGCTACAATGAGCAGTTCTTC.

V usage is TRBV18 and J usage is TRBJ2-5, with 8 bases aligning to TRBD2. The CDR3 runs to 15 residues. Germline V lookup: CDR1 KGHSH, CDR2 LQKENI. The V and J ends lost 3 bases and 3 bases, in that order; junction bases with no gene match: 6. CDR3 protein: CASSPLAGIEETQYF. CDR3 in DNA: TGTGCCAGCTCACCGTTAGCGGGGATCGAAGAGACCCAGTACTTC.

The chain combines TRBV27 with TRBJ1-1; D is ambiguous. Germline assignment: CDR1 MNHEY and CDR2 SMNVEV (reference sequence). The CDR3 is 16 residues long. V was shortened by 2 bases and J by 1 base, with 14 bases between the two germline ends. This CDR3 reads CASSLRPDGKNTEAFF. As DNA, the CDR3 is TGTGCCAGCAGTTTAAGGCCGGACGGGAAGAACACTGAAGCTTTCTTT.

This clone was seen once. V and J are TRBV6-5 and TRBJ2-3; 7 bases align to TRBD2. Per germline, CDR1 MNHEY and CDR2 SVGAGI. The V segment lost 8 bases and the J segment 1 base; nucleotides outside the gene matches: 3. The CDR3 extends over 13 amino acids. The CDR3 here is CASRREGTDTQYF. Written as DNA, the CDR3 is TGTGCCAGCCGCCGGGAGGGCACAGATACGCAGTATTTT.

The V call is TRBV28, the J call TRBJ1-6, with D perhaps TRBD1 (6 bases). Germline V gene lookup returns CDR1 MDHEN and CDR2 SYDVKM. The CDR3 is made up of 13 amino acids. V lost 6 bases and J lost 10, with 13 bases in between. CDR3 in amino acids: CASSRGRNSPLHF. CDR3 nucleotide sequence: TGTGCCAGCAGCAGGGGAAGAAACTCACCCCTCCACTTT.

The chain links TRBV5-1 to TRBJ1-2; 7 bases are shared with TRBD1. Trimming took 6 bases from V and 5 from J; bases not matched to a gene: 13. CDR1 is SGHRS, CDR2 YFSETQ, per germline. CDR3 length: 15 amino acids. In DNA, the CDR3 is TGCGCCAGCACCCTGACGGGGGACAGCACGTATGGCTACACCTTC. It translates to CASTLTGDSTYGYTF.

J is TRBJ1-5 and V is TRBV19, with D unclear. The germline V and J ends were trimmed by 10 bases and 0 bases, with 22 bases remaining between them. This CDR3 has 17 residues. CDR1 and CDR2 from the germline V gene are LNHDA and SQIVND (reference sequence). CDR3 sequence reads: CATSNTPGGYSNQPQHF. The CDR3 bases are TGTGCCACCTCTAACACCCCCGGAGGCTATAGCAATCAGCCCCAGCATTTT.

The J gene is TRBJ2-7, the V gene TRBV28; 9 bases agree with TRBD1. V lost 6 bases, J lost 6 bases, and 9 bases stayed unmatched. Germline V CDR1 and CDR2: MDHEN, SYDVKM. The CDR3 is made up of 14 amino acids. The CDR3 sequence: CASSSGTGYSEQYF. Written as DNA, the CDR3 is TGTGCCAGCAGCTCCGGGACAGGGTACTCCGAGCAGTACTTC.

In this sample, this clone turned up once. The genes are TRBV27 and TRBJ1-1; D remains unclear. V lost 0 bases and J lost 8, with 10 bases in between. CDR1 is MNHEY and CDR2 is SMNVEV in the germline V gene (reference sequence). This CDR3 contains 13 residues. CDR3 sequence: CASSLSGRSEAFF. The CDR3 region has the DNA TGTGCCAGCAGTTTATCGGGGAGAAGCGAAGCTTTCTTT.